This T cell receptor (beta chain) comes out of a study of T cells in Graves' hyperthyroidism and ophthalmopathy. This CDR3 comprises 15 residues. Trimming took 4 bases from V and 6 from J, leaving 18 bases between them. This clonotype was seen at least ten times. Stable Graves' hyperthyroidism meant no ophthalmopathy progression within 18 months. There were TCR beta CDR3 regions amplified from RNA transcripts. Initially, a first-round RT-PCR of the TCR CDR3 employed the HTBI primer set. TCRdb redid the calling of the multiplex PCR reads with MiXCR, one entry per CDR3 protein. The sample has 460,000 or so distinct CDR3 sequences; around an eighth are singletons.

Sequencing was carried out using blood. V is TRBV12-3 or TRBV12-4 and J is TRBJ1-2; weak D call: TRBD1 (6 bases). The sequence was collected from a woman aged 18 to 35 with Graves' hyperthyroidism. The CDR3 nucleotides are TGTGCCAGCAGTTCGCCCCCCGCAGGGGTTCATGGCTACACCTTC. Protein: CASSSPPAGVHGYTF.